These 9 T cell receptor beta chains originate from one sample sequenced in a study of blood T cell repertoires in COVID-19. The method was immunoSEQ multiplex PCR; TCRdb's version includes in-frame clones alone and lacks a portion of them. The sample includes 200,000 to 300,000 clones, about nine tenths of them seen just once. Sequencing was done on a sample of PBMCs or T cells enriched from blood (not recorded which). The source of these receptors is a middle-aged woman with acute COVID-19.

The genes are TRBV30 and TRBJ2-1; tentatively, D is TRBD1 (6 bases). The CDR3 has 12 residues. Germline CDR1 is GTSNPN and CDR2 is SVGIG (reference sequence). V was trimmed by 1 base and J by 14 bases, leaving 15 bases between them. CDR3 DNA sequence: TGTGCCTGGAGTGATCTAAGGGACAAGAAGTTCTTC. Protein product: CAWSDLRDKKFF.

The CDR3, as DNA: TGTGCCAGCAGTCCCGGGACAGTCTTCGGCGGGGGGGACGGGGAGCTGTTTTTT. It specifies CASSPGTVFGGGDGELFF. The V call is TRBV2, the J call TRBJ2-2; TRBD2 matches 9 bases. Per the germline V gene, CDR1 is SNHLY and CDR2 is FYNNEI. There are 18 residues in the CDR3. With V trimmed by 5 bases and J by 7 bases, 17 bases remained unmatched.

The chain recombines TRBV20-1 with TRBJ2-3; possibly TRBD2 for D (6 bases). The V gene lost 3 bases and the J gene lost 0 bases, with 10 bases spanning the gap. Germline CDR1 and CDR2: DFQATT and SNEGSKA (reference sequence). This CDR3 has 14 amino acids. The CDR3: CSASGTQSTDTQYF. The CDR3 region has the DNA TGCAGTGCTAGTGGGACTCAGAGCACAGATACGCAGTATTTT.

The rearrangement uses TRBV21-1 and TRBJ1-2. TRBV21-1 is given as a pseudogene. The CDR3 sequence is 15 residues long. In nucleotides, the CDR3 is TGTGCCAGCAGCACCGCGGGGGAGAGGGACTATGGCTACACCTTC. Its protein is CASSTAGERDYGYTF.

V and J are TRBV7-2 and TRBJ2-3; 9 bases fit TRBD2. V shed 2 bases and J 5 bases; nucleotides not matched to a gene: 11. Germline lookup yields CDR1 SGHTA and CDR2 FQGNSA. CDR3 length: 17 amino acids. CDR3 bases: TGTGCCAGCAGCTTATTGGGTCCTAGCGGGATGATAGATACGCAGTATTTT. This sequence encodes CASSLLGPSGMIDTQYF.

This rearrangement joins TRBV29-1 to TRBJ1-2; D is undetermined. Germline CDR1 is SQVTM and CDR2 is ANQGSEA. Trimming left V 6 bases short and J 5 bases short, with 16 bases between. The CDR3 covers 13 residues. The CDR3 is CSVEEVGRYGYTF. CDR3 nucleotide sequence: TGCAGCGTGGAGGAAGTAGGCAGATATGGCTACACCTTC.

Details on this clone: This same CDR3 is encoded by further DNA sequences in the sample. The chain has TRBV10-1 and TRBJ1-4, with 7 positions matching TRBD1. Germline values: CDR1 WNHNN, CDR2 SYGVQD (reference sequence). V dropped 5 bases and J dropped 5; count of bases not matched to a gene: 5. This CDR3 region has 14 residues. The CDR3 loop is CASSSGQSNEKLFF. The CDR3 coding sequence is TGCGCCAGCAGTTCGGGACAGTCAAATGAAAAACTGTTTTTT.

The chain has TRBV11-3 and TRBJ2-1; the D gene is possibly TRBD2 (5 bases). Germline V lookup: CDR1 SGHNT, CDR2 YENEEA. The CDR3 consists of 15 residues. Between the trimmed V and J ends, which lost 1 base and 0 bases, there was a span of 7 bases. The CDR3: CASSLGESSYNEQFF. CDR3 bases: TGTGCCAGCAGCTTAGGGGAGAGCTCCTACAATGAGCAGTTCTTC.

The chain links TRBV7-9 to TRBJ2-3, with 7 bases identical to TRBD1. Germline V gene data show CDR1 as SEHNR and CDR2 as FQNEAQ (reference sequence). The trim removed 0 bases at V and 4 bases at J, leaving 1 base unmatched. The CDR3 has 14 residues. CDR3 sequence (DNA): TGTGCCAGCAGCTTAGCGGGGACAGCAGATACGCAGTATTTT. Translated, it gives CASSLAGTADTQYF.